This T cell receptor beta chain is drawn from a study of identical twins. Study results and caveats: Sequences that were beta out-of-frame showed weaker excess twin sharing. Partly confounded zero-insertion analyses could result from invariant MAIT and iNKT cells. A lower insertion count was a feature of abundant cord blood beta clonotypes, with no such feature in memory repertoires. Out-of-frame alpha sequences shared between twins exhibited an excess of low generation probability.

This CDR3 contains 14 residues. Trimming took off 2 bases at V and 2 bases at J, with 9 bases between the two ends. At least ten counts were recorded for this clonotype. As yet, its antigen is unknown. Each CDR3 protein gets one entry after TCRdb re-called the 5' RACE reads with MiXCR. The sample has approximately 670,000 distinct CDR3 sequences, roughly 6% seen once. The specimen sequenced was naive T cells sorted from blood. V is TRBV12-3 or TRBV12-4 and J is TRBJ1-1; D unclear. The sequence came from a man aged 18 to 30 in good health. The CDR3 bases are TGTGCCAGCAGTTTATTCTCAGCTAACACTGAAGCTTTCTTT. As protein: CASSLFSANTEAFF.